The present TCR beta chain was sequenced within a study of T cells in Graves' hyperthyroidism and ophthalmopathy. TCR beta CDR3 region amplification was performed from RNA transcripts. RT-PCR in the first round (using the HTBI primer set) targeted the TCR CDR3. TCRdb reanalysed the multiplex PCR reads using MiXCR and keeps one entry per CDR3 protein. The table has roughly 630,000 distinct CDR3 sequences, around 16% seen once. Hyperthyroidism of Graves' type that showed no ophthalmopathy progression within 18 months was stable. The study enrolled patients aged 18 to 65 with newly diagnosed hyperthyroidism of under 2 months' duration. Study observations and caveats: The model identified upcoming ophthalmopathy a median about 6.5 months ahead of onset.

In this sample, this clonotype turned up many times. Its antigen is as yet unknown. This CDR3 has 16 residues. The V gene end was trimmed by 0 bases and the J gene end by 3 bases; junction bases not matched to a gene: 8. CDR1 and CDR2 (germline): SGHVS, FQNEAQ. The gene calls are TRBV7-8 and TRBJ2-7; 7 bases match TRBD1. This TCR came from a woman aged 30 to 39 with Graves' hyperthyroidism. The sequencing input was blood. In DNA, the CDR3 is TGTGCCAGCAGCTTAGCCCAGGACAGGCCACACTACGAGCAGTACTTC. It yields the protein CASSLAQDRPHYEQYF.